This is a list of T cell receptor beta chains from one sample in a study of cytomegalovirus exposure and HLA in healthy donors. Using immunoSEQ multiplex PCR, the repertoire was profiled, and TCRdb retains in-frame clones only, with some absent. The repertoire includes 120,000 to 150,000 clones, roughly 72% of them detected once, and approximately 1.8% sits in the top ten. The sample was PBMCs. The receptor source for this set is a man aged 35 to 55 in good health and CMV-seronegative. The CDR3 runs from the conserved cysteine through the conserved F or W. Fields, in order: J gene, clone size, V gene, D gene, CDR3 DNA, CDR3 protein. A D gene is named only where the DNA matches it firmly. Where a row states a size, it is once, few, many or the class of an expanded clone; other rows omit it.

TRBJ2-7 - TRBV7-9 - TGTTCCAGCAGCTTAGTGTCTGGACTGGCCTACGAGCAGTACTTC CSSSLVSGLAYEQYF
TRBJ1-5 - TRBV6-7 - TGTGCCAGCAGCAACCCCGGACAGTGTAGCAATCAGCCCCAGCATTTT CASSNPGQCSNQPQHF
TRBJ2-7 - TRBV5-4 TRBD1 TGTGCCAGCAGTCTCGACAGGGGGCCTGAGCAGTACTTC CASSLDRGPEQYF
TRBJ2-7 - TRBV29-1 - TGCAGCGTTGATGGGTCGGGTAGCGCCTCCTACGAGCAGTACTTC CSVDGSGSASYEQYF
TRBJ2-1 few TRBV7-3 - TGTGCCAGCAGCTTATCGGAGTTCAGTTACAATGAGCAGTTCTTC CASSLSEFSYNEQFF
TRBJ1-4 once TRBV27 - TGTGCCAGCAGTGGGTGGGCGTCGGATGAAAAACTGTTTTTT CASSGWASDEKLFF
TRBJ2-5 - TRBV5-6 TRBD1 TGTGCCAGCAGCTTGGGGTCCGGGACAGGGAAGGGAGAGACCCAGTACTTC CASSLGSGTGKGETQYF
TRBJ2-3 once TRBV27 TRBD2 TGTGCCAGCAGTTTATCGGCGGGAGGGCCTTCAGATACGCAGTATTTT CASSLSAGGPSDTQYF
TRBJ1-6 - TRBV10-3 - TGTGCCACCCGGGAGGAGGGGATCGATTCACCCCTCCACTTT CATREEGIDSPLHF
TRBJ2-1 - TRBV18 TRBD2 TGTGCCAGCTCACCGGCGATAGCGGGGAGCTCCTACAATGAGCAGTTCTTC CASSPAIAGSSYNEQFF
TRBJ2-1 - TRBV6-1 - TGTGCCAGCAGTGTCTCCCTAGTACCCAATGAGCAGTTCTTC CASSVSLVPNEQFF
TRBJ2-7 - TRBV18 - TGTGCCAGCTCACCAAGTAGCACAGGGTATGGCTACGAGCAGTACTTC CASSPSSTGYGYEQYF
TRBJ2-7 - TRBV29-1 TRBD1 TGCAGCGTTGAACGGGGCGGGACAGGGGGGCCGACGGGCTACGAGCAGTACTTC CSVERGGTGGPTGYEQYF
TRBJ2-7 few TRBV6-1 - TGTGCCAGCAGTCAGGGGGGCGAGCAGTACTTC CASSQGGEQYF
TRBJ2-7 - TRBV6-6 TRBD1 TGTGCCAGCTGGAGACAGGGGAACTACGAGCAGTACTTC CASWRQGNYEQYF
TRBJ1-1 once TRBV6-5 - TGTGCCAGCAGAGGAGCGAACACTGAAGCTTTCTTT CASRGANTEAFF
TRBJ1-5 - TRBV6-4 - TGTGCCACTCCCACCGGGGGGACAAGCAACCAGCCCCAGCATTTT CATPTGGTSNQPQHF